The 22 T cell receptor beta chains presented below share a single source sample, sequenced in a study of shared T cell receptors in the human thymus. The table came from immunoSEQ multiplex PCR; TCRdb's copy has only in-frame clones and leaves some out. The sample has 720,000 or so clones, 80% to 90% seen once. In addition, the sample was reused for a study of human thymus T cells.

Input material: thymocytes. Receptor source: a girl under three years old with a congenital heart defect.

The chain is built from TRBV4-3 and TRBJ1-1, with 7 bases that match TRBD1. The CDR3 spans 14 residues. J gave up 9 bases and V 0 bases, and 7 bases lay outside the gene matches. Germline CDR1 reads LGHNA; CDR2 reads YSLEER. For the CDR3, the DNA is TGCGCCAGCAGCCAAGAATATATGACAGGGAAAGCTTTCTTT. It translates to CASSQEYMTGKAFF.

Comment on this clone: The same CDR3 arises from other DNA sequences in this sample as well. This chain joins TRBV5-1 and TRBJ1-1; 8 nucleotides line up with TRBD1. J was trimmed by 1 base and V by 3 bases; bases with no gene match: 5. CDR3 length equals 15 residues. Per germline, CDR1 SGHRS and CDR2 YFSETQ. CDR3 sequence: CASSWTGQGNTEAFF. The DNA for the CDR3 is TGCGCCAGCAGCTGGACTGGACAGGGGAACACTGAAGCTTTCTTT.

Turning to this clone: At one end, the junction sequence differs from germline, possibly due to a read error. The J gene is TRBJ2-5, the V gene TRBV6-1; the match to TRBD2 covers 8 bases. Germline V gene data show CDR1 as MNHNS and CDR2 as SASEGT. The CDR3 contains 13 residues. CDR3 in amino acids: CASSIGLADESDF. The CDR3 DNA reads TGTGCCAGCAGTATTGGACTAGCCGACGAATCCGACTTC.

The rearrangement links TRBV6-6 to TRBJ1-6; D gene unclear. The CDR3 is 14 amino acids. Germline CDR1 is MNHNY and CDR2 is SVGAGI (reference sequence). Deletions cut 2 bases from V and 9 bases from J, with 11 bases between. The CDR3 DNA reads TGTGCCAGCAGTTACGAGAAGCCAGGTTCACCCCTCCACTTT. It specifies CASSYEKPGSPLHF.

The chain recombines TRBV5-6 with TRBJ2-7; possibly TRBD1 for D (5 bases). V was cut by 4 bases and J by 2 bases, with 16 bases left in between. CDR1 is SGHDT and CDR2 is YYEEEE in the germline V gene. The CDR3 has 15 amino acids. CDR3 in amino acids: CASSHFRPGTYEQYF. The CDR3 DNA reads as TGTGCCAGCAGCCATTTCAGGCCAGGGACCTACGAGCAGTACTTC.

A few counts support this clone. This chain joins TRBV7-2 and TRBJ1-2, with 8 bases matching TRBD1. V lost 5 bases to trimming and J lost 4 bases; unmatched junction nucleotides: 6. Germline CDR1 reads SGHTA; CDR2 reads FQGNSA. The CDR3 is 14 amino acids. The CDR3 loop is CASSVTGGGYGYTF. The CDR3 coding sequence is TGTGCCAGCAGCGTAACAGGGGGTGGCTATGGCTACACCTTC. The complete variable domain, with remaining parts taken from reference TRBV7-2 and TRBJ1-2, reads GAGVSQSPSNKVTEKGKDVELRCDPISGHTALYWYRQSLGQGLEFLIYFQGNSAPDKSGLPSDRFSAERTGGSVSTLTIQRTQQEDSAVYLCASSVTGGGYGYTFGSGTRLTVV.

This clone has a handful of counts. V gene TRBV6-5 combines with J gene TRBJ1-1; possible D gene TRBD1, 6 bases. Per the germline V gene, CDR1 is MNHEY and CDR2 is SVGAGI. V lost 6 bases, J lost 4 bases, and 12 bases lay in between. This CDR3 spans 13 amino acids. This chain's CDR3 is CASRTGEATEAFF. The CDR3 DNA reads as TGTGCCAGCAGGACAGGCGAAGCCACTGAAGCTTTCTTT.

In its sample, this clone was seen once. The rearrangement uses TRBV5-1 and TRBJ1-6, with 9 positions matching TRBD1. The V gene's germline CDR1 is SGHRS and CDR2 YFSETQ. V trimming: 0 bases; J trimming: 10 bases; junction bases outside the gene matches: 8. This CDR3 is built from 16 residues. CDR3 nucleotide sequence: TGCGCCAGCAGCTTGGCACCGGGACAGGGTCGGTCACCCCTCCACTTT. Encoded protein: CASSLAPGQGRSPLHF.

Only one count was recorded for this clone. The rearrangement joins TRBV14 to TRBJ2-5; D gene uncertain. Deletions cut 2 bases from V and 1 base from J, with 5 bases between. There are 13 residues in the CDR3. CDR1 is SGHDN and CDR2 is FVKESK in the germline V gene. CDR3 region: CASSQSSQETQYF. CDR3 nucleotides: TGTGCCAGCAGCCAATCTTCCCAAGAGACCCAGTACTTC.

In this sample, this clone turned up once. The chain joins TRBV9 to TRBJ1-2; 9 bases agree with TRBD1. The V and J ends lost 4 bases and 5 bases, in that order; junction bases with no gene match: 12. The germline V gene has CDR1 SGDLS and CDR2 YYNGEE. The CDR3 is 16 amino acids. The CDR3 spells CASSFRQGGDPYGYTF. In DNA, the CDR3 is TGTGCCAGCAGCTTTAGACAGGGGGGGGACCCTTATGGCTACACCTTC.

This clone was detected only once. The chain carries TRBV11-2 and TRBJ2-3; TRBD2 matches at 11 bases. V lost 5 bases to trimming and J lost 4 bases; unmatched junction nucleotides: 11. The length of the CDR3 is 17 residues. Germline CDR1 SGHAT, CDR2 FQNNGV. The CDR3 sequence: CASSPRRASGGSDTQYF. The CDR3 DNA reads TGTGCCAGCAGCCCACGAAGGGCTAGCGGGGGGTCAGATACGCAGTATTTT.

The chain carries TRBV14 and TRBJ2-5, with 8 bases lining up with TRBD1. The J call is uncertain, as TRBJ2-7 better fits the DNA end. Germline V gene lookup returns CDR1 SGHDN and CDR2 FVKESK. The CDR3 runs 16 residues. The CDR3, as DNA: TGTGCCAGCAGCCCATCACTCGGGACAGGACGTCGCGAGCAGTACTTC. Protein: CASSPSLGTGRREQYF.

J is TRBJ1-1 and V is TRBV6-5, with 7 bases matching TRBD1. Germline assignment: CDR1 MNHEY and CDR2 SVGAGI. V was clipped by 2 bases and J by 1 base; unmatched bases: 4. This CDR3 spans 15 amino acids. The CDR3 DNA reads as TGTGCCAGCAGTTACGAGGGGGCAAAGAACACTGAAGCTTTCTTT. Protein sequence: CASSYEGAKNTEAFF.

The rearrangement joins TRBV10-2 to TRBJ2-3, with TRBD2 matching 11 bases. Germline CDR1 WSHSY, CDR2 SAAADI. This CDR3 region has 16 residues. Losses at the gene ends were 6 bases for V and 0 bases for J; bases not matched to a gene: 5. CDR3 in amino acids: CASRGTSGVSTDTQYF. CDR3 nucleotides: TGCGCCAGCAGGGGGACTAGCGGAGTTAGCACAGATACGCAGTATTTT.

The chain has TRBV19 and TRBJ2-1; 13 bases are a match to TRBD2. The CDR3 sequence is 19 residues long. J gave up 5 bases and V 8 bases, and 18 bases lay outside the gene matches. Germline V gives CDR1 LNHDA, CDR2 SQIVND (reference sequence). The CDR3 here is CASRASGGGLAGANNEQFF. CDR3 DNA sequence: TGTGCCAGTCGGGCGTCCGGAGGCGGACTAGCGGGGGCGAACAATGAGCAGTTCTTC. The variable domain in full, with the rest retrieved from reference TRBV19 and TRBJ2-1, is DGGITQSPKYLFRKEGQNVTLSCEQNLNHDAMYWYRQDPGQGLRLIYYSQIVNDFQKGDIAEGYSVSREKKESFPLTVTSAQKNPTAFYLCASRASGGGLAGANNEQFFGPGTRLTVL.

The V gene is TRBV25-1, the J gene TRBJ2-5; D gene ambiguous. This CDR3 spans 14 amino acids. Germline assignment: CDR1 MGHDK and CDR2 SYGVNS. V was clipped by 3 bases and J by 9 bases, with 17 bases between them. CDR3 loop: CASSDRNVVSAQYF. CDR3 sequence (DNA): TGTGCCAGCAGTGATCGAAACGTGGTTTCGGCCCAGTACTTC.

In nucleotides, the CDR3 is TGCGCCAGCAGCCCTGGAGTATCGGTGGTAGGGAACACTGAAGCTTTCTTT. It is translated as CASSPGVSVVGNTEAFF. The chain carries TRBV5-1 and TRBJ1-1; D gene ambiguous. The CDR3 sequence is 17 residues long. V shed 4 bases and J shed 1 base, with 20 bases lying between them. Germline CDR1 SGHRS, CDR2 YFSETQ.

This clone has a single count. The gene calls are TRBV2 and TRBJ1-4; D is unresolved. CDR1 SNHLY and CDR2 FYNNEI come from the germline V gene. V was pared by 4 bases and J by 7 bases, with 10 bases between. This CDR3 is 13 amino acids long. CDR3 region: CASSGAGGEKLFF. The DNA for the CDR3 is TGTGCCAGCAGTGGGGCCGGAGGTGAAAAACTGTTTTTT.

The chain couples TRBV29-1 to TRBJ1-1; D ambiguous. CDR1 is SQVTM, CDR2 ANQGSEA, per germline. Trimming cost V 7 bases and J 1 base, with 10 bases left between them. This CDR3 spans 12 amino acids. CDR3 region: CSGLSGNTEAFF. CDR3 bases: TGCAGCGGCCTCTCAGGGAACACTGAAGCTTTCTTT.

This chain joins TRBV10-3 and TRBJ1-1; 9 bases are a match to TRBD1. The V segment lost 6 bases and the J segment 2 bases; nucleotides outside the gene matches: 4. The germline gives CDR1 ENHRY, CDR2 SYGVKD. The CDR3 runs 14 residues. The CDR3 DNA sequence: TGTGCCATCAGGCCGGGACAGGGAAACACTGAAGCTTTCTTT. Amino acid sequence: CAIRPGQGNTEAFF.

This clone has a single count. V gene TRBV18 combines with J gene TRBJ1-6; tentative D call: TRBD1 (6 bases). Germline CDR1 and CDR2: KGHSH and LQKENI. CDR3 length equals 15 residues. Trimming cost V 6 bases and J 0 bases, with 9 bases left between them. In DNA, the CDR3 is TGTGCCAGCTCCCAGGGGAGCTCCTATAATTCACCCCTCCACTTT. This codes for CASSQGSSYNSPLHF.

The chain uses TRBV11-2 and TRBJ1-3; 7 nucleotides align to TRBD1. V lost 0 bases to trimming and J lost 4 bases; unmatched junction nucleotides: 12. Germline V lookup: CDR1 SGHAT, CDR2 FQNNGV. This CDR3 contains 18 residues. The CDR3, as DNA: TGTGCCAGCAGCTTAGATAGGGGGGACAGCCCTAAAGGAAACACCATATATTTT. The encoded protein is CASSLDRGDSPKGNTIYF.